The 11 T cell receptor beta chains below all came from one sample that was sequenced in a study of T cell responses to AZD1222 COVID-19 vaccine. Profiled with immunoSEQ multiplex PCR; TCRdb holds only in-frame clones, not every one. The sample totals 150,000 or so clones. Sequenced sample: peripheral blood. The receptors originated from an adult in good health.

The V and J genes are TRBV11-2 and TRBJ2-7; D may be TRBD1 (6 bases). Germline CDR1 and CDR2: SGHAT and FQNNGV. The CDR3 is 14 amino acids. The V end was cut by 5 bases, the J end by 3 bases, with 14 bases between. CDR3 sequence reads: CASSPSRDIYEQYF. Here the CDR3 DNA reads TGTGCCAGCAGCCCAAGCAGGGACATCTACGAGCAGTACTTC.

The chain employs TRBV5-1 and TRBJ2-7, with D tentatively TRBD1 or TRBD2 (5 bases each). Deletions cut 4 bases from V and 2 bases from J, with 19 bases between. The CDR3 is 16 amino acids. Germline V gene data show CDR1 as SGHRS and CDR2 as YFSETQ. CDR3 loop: CASSGRPGTLPYEQYF. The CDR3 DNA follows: TGCGCCAGCAGCGGCCGGCCGGGGACGCTGCCCTACGAGCAGTACTTC. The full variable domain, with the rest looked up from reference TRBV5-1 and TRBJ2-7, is KAGVTQTPRYLIKTRGQQVTLSCSPISGHRSVSWYQQTPGQGLQFLFEYFSETQRNKGNFPGRFSGRQFSNSRSEMNVSTLELGDSALYLCASSGRPGTLPYEQYFGPGTRLTVT.

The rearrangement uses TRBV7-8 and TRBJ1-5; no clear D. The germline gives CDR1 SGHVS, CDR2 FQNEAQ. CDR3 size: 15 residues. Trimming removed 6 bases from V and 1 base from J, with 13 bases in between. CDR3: CASSPVGRSNQPQHF. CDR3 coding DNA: TGTGCCAGCAGTCCGGTGGGGAGGAGCAATCAGCCCCAGCATTTT.

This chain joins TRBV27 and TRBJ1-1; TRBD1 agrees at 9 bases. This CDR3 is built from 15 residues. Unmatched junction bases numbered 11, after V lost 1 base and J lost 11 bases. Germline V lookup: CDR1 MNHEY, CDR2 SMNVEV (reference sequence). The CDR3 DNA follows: TGTGCCAGCAGTTTATGGGCCACAGGGGGCGCGGGGGCTTTCTTT. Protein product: CASSLWATGGAGAFF.

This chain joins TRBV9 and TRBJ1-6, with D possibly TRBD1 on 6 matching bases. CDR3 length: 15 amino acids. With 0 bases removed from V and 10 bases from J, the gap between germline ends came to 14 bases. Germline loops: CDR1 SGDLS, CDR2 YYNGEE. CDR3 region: CASSVADGGQSPLHF. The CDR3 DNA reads TGTGCCAGCAGCGTAGCTGATGGGGGGCAATCACCCCTCCACTTT.

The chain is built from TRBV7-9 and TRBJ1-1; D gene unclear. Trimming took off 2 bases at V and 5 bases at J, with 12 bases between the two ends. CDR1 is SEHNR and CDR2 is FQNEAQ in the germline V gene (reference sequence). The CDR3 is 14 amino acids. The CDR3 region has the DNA TGTGCCAGCAGCTTAACTCTAGGGCGGACTGAAGCTTTCTTT. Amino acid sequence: CASSLTLGRTEAFF.

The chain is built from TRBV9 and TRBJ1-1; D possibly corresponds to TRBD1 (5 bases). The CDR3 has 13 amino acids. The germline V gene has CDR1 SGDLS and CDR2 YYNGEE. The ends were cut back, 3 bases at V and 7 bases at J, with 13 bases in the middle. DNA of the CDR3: TGTGCCAGCAGCGCCGGGACCCAGGGTGAAGCTTTCTTT. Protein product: CASSAGTQGEAFF.

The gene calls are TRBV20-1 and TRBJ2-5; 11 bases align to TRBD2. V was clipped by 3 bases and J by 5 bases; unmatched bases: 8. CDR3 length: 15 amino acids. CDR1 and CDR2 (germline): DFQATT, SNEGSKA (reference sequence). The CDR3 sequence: CSASSSTSGVETQYF. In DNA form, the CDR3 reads TGCAGTGCTAGTAGTTCGACTAGCGGGGTGGAGACCCAGTACTTC.

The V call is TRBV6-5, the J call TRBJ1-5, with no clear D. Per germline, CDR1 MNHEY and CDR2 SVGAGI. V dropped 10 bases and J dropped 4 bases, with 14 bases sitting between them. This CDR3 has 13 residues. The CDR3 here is CATRPRENQPQHF. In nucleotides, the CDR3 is TGTGCCACCCGACCCCGGGAAAATCAGCCCCAGCATTTT.

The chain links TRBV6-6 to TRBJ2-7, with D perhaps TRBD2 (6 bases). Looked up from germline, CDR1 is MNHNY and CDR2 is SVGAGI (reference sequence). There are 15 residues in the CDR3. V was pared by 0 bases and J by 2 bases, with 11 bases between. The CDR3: CASSYSPGVTYEQYF. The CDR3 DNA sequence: TGTGCCAGCAGTTACTCACCGGGGGTTACCTACGAGCAGTACTTC.

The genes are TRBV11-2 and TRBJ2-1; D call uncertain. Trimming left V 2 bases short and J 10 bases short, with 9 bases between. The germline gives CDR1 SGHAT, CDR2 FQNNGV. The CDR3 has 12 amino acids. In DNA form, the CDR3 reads TGTGCCAGCAGCTTACCAGCATCCGAGCAGTTCTTC. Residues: CASSLPASEQFF.